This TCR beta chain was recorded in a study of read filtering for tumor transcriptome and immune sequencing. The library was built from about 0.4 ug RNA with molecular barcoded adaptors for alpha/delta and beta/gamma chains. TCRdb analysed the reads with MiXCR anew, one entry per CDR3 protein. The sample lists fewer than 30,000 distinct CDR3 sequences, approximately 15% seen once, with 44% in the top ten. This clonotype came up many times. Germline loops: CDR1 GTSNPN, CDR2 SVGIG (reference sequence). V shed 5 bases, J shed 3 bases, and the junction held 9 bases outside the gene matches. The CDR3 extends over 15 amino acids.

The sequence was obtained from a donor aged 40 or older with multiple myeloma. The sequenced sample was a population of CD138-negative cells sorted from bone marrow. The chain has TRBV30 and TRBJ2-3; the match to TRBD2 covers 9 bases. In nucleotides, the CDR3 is TGTGCCTGGGGCCTGCTAGCGGGAACGACAGATACGCAGTATTTT. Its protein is CAWGLLAGTTDTQYF. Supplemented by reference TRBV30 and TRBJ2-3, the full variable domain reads SQTIHQWPATLVQPVGSPLSLECTVEGTSNPNLYWYRQAAGRGLQLLFYSVGIGQISSEVPQNLSASRPQDRQFILSSKKLLLSDSGFYLCAWGLLAGTTDTQYFGPGTRLTVL.